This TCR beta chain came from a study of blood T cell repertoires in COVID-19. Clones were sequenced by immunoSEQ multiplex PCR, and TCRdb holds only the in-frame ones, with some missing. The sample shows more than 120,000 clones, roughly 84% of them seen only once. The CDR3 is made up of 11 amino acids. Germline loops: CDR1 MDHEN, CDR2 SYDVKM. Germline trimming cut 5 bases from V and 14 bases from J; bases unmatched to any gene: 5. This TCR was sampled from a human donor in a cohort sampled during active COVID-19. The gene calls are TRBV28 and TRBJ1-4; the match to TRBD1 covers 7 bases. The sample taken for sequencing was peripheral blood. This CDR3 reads CASSTYRGLFF. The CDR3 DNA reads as TGTGCCAGCAGTACTTACAGGGGCCTGTTTTTT.